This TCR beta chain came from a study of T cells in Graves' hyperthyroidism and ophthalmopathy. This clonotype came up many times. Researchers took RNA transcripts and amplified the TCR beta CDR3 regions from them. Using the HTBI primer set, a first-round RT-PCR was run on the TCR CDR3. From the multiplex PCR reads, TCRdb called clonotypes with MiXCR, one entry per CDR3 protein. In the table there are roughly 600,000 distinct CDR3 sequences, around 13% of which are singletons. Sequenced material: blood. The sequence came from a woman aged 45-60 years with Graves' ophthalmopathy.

CDR3 amino acids: CASSYTPRSYEQYF. The CDR3 coding sequence is TGTGCCAGCAGTTACACCCCTCGCTCCTACGAGCAGTACTTC. This sequence joins TRBV6-2 or TRBV6-3 and TRBJ2-7; D gene uncertain. The CDR3 loop spans 14 amino acids. V lost 2 bases and J 0 bases, leaving 8 bases between the germline ends. Looked up from germline, CDR1 is MNHEY and CDR2 is SVGEGT.